This entry features one TCR beta chain sequence. This entry belongs to a study of blood T cell repertoires in COVID-19. Data came from immunoSEQ multiplex PCR; TCRdb stores just in-frame clones and leaves some out. There are some 150,000 clones in the sample; approximately 87% occur only once, and 3.5% to 5% lies in the top ten. The sequence derives from a woman in her forties or fifties who had recovered from COVID-19. Specimen: PBMCs or T cells enriched from blood (not recorded which).

In DNA, the CDR3 is TGTGCCAGCAGCCAAGATAAAGAGACCCAGTACTTC. Encoded protein: CASSQDKETQYF. The chain is built from TRBV3-1 (or the pseudogene TRBV3-2) and TRBJ2-5, with D unclear. In germline, CDR1 is LGHDT, CDR2 YNNKEL (reference sequence). The germline V and J ends were trimmed by 0 bases and 3 bases, with 2 bases remaining between them. The CDR3 is made up of 12 amino acids.